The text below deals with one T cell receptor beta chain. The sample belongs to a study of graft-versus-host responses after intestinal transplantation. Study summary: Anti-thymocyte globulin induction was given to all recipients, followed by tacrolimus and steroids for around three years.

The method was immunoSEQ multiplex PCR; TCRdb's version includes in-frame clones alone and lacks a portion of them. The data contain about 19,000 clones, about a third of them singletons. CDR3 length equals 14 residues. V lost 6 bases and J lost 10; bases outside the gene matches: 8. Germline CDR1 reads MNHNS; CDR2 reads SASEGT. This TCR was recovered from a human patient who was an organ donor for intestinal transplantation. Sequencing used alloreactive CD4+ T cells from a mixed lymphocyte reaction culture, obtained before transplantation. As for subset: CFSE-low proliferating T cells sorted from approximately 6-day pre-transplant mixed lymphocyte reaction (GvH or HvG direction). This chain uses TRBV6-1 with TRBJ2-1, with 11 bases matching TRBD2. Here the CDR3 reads CASRGLAAWGEQFF. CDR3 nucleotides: TGTGCCAGCAGGGGACTAGCGGCTTGGGGCGAGCAGTTCTTC.